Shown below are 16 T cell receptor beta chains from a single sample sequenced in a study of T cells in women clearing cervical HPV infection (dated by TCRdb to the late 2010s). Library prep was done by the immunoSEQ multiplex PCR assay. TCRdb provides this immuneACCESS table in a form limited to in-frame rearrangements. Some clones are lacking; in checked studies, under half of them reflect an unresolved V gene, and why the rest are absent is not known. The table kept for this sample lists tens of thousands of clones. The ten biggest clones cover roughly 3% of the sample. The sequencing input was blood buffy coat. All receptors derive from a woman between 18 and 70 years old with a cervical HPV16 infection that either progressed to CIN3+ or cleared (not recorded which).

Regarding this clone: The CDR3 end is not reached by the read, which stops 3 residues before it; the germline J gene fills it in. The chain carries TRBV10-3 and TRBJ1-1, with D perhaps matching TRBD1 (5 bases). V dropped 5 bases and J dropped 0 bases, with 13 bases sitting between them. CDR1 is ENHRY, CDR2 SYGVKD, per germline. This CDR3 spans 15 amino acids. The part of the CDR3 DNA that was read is TGTGCCATCAGTAAACCAGGGCGGATGAACACTGAA. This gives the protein CAISKPGRMNTE. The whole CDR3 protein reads CAISKPGRMNTEAFF.

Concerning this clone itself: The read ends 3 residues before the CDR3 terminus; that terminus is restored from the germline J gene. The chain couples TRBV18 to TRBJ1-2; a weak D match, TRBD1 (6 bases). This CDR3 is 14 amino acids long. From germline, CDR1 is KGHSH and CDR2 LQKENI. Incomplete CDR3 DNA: TGTGCCAGCACGAAACAGGGAATTGGCAATGAC. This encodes CASTKQGIGND. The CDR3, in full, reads CASTKQGIGNDYTF.

The sequenced part of the CDR3 DNA is TGTGCCAGCAGCCCGGCGGGGGCCGGGGAG. It encodes CASSPAGAGE. The entire CDR3 sequence reads CASSPAGAGELFF. The chain is built from TRBV7-2 and TRBJ2-2; 7 bases fit TRBD2. The observed sequence ends 3 residues before the CDR3 terminus, with the missing tail filled in from the germline J gene. Trimming cost V 5 bases and J 6 bases; bases outside gene matches: 3. Germline loops: CDR1 SGHTA, CDR2 FQGNSA. The length of the CDR3 is 13 residues.

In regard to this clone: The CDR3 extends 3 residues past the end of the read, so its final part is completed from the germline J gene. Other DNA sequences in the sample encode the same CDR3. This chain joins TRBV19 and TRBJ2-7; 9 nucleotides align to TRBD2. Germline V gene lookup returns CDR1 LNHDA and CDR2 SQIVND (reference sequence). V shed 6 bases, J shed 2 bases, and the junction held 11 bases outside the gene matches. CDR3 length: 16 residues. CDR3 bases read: TGTGCCAGTAGCCTCATCGGGACTAGCACGACCTACGAG. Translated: CASSLIGTSTTYE. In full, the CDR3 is CASSLIGTSTTYEQYF.

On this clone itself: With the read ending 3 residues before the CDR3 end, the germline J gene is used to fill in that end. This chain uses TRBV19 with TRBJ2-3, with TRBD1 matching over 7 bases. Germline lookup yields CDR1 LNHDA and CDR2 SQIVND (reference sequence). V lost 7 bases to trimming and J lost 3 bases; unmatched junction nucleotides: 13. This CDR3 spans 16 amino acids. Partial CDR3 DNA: TGTGCCAGTAAGACCGGGACAGACCTGTATACAGATACG. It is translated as CASKTGTDLYTDT. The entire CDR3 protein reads CASKTGTDLYTDTQYF.

CDR3 protein: CSARSRDRGRKPETYTF. The sequenced CDR3 bases are TGCAGTGCTAGATCCCGGGACAGGGGGCGGAAACCCGAGACC. V gene TRBV20-1 combines with J gene TRBJ1-2, with TRBD1 matching 12 bases. Sequencing ends 3 residues short of the CDR3 end; the germline J gene provides the rest. Germline V CDR1 and CDR2: DFQATT, SNEGSKA (reference sequence). This CDR3 has 17 amino acids.

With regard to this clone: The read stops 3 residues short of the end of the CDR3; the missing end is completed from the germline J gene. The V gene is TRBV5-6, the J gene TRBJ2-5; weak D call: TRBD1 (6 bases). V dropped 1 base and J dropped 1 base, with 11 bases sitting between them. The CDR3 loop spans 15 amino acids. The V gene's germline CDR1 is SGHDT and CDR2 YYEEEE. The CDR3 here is CASSLWTDLQETQYF. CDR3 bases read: TGTGCCAGCAGCTTGTGGACAGACCTCCAAGAGACC.

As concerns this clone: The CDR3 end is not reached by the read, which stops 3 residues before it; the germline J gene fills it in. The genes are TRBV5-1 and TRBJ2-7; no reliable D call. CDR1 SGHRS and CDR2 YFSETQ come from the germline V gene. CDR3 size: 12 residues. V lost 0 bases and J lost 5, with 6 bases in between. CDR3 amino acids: CASSLVVDEQYF. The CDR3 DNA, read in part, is TGCGCCAGCAGCTTGGTAGTCGACGAG.

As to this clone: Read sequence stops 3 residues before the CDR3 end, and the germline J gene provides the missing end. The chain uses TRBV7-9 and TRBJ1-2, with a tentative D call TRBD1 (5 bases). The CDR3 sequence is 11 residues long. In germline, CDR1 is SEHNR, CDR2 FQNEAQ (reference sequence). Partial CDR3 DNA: TGTGCCAGCGAGCAGGGAGGAGAC. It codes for CASEQGGD. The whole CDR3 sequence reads CASEQGGDYTF.

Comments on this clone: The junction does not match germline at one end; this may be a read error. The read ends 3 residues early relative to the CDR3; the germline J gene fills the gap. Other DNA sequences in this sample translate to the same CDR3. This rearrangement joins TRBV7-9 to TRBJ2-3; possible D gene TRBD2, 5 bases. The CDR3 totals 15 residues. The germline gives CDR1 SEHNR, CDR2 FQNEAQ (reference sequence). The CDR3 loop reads CASSLPGESTDTQYF. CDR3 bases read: TGTGCCAGCAGCCTCCCCGGGGAAAGCACGGATACG.

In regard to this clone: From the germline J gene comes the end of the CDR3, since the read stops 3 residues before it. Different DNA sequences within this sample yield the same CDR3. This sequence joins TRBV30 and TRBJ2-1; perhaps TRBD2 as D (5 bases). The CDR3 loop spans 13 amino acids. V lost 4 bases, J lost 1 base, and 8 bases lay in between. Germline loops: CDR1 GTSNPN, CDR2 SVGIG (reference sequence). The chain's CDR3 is CAWTRGSYNEQFF. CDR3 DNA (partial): TGTGCCTGGACGCGCGGGTCCTACAATGAG.

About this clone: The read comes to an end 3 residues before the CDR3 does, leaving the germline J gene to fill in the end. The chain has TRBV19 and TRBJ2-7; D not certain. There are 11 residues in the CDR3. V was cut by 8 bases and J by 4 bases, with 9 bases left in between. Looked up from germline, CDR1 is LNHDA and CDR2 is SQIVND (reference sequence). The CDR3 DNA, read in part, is TGTGCCAGTGGAAGCGAATACGAG. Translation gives CASGSEYE. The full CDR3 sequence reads CASGSEYEQYF.

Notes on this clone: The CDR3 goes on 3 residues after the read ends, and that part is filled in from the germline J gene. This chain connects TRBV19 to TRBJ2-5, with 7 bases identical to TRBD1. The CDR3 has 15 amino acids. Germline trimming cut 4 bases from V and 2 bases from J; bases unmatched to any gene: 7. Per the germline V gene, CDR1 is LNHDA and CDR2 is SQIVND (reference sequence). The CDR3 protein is CASSTGDRPQETQYF. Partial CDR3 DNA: TGTGCCAGTAGTACAGGGGACAGACCGCAAGAGACC.

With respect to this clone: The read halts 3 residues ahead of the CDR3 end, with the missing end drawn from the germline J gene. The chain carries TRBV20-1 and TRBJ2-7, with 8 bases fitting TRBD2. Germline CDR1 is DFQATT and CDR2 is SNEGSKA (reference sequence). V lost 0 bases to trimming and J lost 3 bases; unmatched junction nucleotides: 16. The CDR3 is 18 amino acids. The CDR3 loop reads CSARDELAGRTFNYEQYF. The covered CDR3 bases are TGCAGTGCTAGAGATGAATTAGCGGGACGGACTTTTAACTACGAG.

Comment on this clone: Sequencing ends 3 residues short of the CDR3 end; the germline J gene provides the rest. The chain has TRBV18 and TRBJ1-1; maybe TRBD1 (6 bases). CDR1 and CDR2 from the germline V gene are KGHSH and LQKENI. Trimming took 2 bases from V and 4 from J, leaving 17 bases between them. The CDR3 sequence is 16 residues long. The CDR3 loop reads CASSPNSMGHGTEAFF. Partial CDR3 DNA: TGTGCCAGCTCACCAAATAGTATGGGACACGGCACTGAA. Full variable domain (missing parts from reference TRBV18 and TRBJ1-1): NAGVMQNPRHLVRRRGQEARLRCSPMKGHSHVYWYRQLPEEGLKFMVYLQKENIIDESGMPKERFSAEFPKEGPSILRIQQVVRGDSAAYFCASSPNSMGHGTEAFFGQGTRLTVV.

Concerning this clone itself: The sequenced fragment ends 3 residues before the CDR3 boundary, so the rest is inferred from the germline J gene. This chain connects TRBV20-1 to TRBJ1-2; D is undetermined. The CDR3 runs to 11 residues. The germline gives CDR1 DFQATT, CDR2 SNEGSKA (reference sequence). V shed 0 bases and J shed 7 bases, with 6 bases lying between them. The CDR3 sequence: CSARDRGGYTF. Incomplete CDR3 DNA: TGCAGTGCTAGAGATCGGGGTGGC.